The entry below describes one T cell receptor (beta chain). The repertoire was sequenced with immunoSEQ multiplex PCR; TCRdb's copy has only in-frame clones and lacks some. The table has 82,000 or so clones, more than 85% seen once; the top ten hold over 4.5%. This sample stems from a study of T cell responses to AZD1222 COVID-19 vaccine. CDR1 is SGHDT and CDR2 is YYEEEE in the germline V gene. The trim removed 4 bases at V and 2 bases at J, leaving 3 bases unmatched. This CDR3 contains 14 residues. The sequenced sample was peripheral blood, obtained on day 0 of AZD1222 vaccination. The TCR originated in an adult in good health. The chain carries TRBV5-6 and TRBJ1-2; 9 bases align to TRBD1. Here the CDR3 DNA reads TGTGCCAGCAGCCCGGGACAGGGAAACTATGGCTACACCTTC. It encodes CASSPGQGNYGYTF.